The following is a T cell receptor beta chain sequence with its context. Its antigen is undetermined. PCR was performed using 60 Vbeta and 13 Jbeta primers. Here immunoSEQ multiplex PCR was the method, and the copy in TCRdb shows in-frame clones only, minus some. The sample has approximately 250,000 clones, roughly 78% seen once. This sample stems from a study of cytomegalovirus exposure and HLA in healthy donors. General study results and limits: Confirmation in vitro established that three CMV-associated chains were specific for CMV antigens. For cytomegalovirus status, the classifier reportedly gave diagnoses with high specificity and sensitivity. Segments of the TCR beta V type were, in most cases, productive about 90% or about 30% of the time in an earlier analysis.

With 4 bases removed from V and 4 bases from J, the gap between germline ends came to 13 bases. This CDR3 has 14 amino acids. In germline, CDR1 is MNHNY, CDR2 SVGAGI (reference sequence). The clonotype was recovered from a boy between 10 and 17 years old in good health and CMV-seronegative. The sample consisted of PBMCs. The chain links TRBV6-6 to TRBJ2-5; weak D call: TRBD2 (6 bases). CDR3 residues: CASSSLRGIETQYF. In DNA, the CDR3 is TGTGCCAGCAGTTCCTTGCGGGGCATAGAGACCCAGTACTTC.